This TCR beta chain was observed in a study of T cell responses to AZD1222 COVID-19 vaccine. The data were produced by immunoSEQ multiplex PCR, yet TCRdb's version contains in-frame clones alone and is incomplete. The table records some 150,000 clones, 75% to 90% of them present only once. The germline gives CDR1 LNHDA, CDR2 SQIVND (reference sequence). V shed 1 base and J shed 7 bases, with 11 bases lying between them. The CDR3 runs to 15 residues. The table lists this clone with a count of one. The clonotype was recovered from an adult in good health. Sample: peripheral blood, taken on day 0 of AZD1222 vaccination. J is TRBJ1-6 and V is TRBV19; weak D call: TRBD1 (6 bases). Here the CDR3 reads CASSIGAGVNSPLHF. CDR3 sequence (DNA): TGTGCCAGTAGTATAGGGGCAGGGGTGAATTCACCCCTCCACTTT.